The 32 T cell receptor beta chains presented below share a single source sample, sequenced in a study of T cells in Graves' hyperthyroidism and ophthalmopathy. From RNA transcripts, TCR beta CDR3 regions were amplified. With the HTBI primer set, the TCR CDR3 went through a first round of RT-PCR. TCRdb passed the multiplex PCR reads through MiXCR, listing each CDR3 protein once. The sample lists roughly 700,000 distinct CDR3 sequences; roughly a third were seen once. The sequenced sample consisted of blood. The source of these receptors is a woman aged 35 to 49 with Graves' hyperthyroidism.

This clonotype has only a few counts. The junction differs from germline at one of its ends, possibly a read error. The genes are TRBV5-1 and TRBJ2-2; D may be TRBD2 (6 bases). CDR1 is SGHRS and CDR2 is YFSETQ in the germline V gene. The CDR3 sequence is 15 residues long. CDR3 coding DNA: TGTGCCAGCAGCTCTAGCGTTGGTGGCACCGGGGAGCTGTTTTTT. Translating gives CASSSSVGGTGELFF.

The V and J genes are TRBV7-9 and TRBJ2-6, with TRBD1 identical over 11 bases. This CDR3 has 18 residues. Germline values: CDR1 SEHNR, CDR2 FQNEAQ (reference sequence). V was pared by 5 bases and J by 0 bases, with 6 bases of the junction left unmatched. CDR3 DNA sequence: TGTGCCAGCAGCCATCAAGGGACAGGGGGCTCTGGGGCCAACGTCCTGACTTTC. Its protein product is CASSHQGTGGSGANVLTF.

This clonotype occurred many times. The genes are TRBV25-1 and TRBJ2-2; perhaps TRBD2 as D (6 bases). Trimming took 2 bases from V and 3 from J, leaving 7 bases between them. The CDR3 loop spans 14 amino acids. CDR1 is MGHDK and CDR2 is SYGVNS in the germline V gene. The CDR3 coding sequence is TGTGCCAGCAGTGAAGGAGGGGACACCGGGGAGCTGTTTTTT. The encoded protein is CASSEGGDTGELFF.

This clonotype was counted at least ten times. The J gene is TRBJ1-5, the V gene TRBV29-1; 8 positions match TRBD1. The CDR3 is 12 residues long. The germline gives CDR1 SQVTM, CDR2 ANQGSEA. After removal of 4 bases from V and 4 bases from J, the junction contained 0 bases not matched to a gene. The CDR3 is CSVGDRNQPQHF. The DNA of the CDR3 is TGCAGCGTTGGGGACAGGAATCAGCCCCAGCATTTT.

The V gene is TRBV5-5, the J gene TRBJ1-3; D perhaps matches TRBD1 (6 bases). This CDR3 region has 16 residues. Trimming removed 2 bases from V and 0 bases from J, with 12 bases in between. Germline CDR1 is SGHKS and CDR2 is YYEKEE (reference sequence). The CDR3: CASSFQGTASGNTIYF. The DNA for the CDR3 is TGTGCCAGCAGCTTTCAGGGGACCGCCTCTGGAAACACCATATATTTT.

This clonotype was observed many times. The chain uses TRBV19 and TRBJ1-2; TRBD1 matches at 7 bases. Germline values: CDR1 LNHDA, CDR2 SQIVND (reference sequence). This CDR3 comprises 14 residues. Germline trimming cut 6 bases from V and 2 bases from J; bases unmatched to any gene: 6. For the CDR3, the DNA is TGTGCCAGTAGAGGGACAGCGAGGAACTATGGCTACACCTTC. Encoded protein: CASRGTARNYGYTF.

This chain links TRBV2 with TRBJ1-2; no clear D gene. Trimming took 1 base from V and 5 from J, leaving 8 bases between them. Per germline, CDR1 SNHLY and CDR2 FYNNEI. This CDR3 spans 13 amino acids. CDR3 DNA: TGTGCCAGCAGTGAAGGGTTCCGGTATGGCTACACCTTC. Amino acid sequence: CASSEGFRYGYTF.

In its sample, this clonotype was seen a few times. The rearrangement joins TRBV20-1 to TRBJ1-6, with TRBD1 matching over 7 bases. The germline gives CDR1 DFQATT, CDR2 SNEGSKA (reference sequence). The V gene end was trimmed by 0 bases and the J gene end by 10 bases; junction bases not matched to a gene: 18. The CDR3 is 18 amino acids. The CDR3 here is CSARETGGTASGSSPLHF. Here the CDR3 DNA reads TGCAGTGCTAGAGAAACTGGGGGGACAGCCTCTGGGAGCTCACCCCTCCACTTT.

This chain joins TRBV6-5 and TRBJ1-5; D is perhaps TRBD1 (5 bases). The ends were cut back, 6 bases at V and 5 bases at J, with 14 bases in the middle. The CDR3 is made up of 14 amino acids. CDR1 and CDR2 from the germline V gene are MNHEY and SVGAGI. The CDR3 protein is CASSSDRGDQPQHF. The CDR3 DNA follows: TGTGCCAGCAGCTCAGACAGAGGGGATCAGCCCCAGCATTTT.

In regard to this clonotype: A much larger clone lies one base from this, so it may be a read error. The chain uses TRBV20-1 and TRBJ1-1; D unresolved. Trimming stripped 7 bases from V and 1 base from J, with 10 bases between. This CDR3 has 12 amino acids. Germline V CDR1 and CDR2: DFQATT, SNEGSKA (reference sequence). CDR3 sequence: CSVEQTNTEAFF. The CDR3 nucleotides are TGCAGTGTTGAACAGACGAACACTGAAGCTTTCTTT.

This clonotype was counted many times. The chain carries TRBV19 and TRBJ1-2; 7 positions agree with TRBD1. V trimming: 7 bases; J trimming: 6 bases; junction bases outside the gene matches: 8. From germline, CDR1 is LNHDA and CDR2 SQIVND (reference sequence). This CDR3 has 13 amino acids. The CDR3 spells CASNQQGGNGYTF. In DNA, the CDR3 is TGTGCCAGTAACCAGCAGGGGGGGAATGGCTACACCTTC.

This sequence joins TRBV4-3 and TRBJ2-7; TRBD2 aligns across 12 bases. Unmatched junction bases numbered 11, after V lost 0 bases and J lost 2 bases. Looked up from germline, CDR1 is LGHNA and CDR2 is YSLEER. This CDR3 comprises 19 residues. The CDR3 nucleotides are TGCGCCAGCAGCCAAGATGCATTAGGGACTAGCGGGTCCACCTACGAGCAGTACTTC. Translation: CASSQDALGTSGSTYEQYF.

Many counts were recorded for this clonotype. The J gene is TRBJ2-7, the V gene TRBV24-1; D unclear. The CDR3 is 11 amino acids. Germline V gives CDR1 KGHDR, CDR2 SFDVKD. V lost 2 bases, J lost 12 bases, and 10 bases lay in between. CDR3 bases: TGTGCCACCAGTGATTCTCGGATGTTGTACTTC. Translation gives CATSDSRMLYF.

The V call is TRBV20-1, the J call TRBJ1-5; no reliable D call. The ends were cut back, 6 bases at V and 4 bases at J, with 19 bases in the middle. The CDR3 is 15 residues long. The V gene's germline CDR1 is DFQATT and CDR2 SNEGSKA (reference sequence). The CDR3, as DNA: TGCAGTGCCCTTTCACCGAGGAATGCGAATCAGCCCCAGCATTTT. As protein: CSALSPRNANQPQHF.

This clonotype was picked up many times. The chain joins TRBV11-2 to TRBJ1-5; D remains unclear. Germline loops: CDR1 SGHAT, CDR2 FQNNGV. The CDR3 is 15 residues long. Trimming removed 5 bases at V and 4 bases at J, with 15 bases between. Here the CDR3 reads CASSPDGQLNQPQHF. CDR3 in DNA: TGTGCCAGCAGCCCGGACGGGCAGCTGAATCAGCCCCAGCATTTT.

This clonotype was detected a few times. The CDR3 loop reads CASYGRTSGYEQYF. In DNA, the CDR3 is TGTGCCAGCTATGGCCGGACTAGCGGCTACGAGCAGTACTTC. The gene calls are TRBV6-5 and TRBJ2-7; TRBD2 matches 10 bases. The CDR3 totals 14 residues. The V gene end was trimmed by 8 bases and the J gene end by 3 bases; junction bases not matched to a gene: 7. The germline CDR1 and CDR2 sequences are MNHEY and SVGAGI.

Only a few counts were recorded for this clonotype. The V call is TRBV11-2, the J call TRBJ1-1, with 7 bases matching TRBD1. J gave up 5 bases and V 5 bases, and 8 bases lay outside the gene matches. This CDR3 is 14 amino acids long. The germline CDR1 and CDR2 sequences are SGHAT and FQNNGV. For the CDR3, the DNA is TGTGCCAGCAGCCCAGGGGGAGGTAGGACTGAAGCTTTCTTT. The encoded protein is CASSPGGGRTEAFF.

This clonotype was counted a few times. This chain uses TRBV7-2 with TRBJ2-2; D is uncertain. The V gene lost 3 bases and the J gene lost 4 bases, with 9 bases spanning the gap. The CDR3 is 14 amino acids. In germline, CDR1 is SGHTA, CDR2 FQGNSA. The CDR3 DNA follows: TGTGCCAGCAGCTTCCCTCGAATCACCGGGGAGCTGTTTTTT. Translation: CASSFPRITGELFF.

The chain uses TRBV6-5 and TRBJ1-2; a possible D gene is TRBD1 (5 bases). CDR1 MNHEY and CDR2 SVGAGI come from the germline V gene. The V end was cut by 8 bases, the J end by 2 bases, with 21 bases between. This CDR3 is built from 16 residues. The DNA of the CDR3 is TGTGCCAGCCTCGGGAGCTTGGGGCAATCGAACTATGGCTACACCTTC. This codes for CASLGSLGQSNYGYTF.

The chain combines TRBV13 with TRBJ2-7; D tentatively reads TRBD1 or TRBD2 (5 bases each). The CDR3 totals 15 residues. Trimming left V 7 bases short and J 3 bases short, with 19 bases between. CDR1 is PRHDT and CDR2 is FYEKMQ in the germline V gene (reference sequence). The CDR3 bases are TGTGCCAGCATCCCCTCCTGGGACGGTAACTACGAGCAGTACTTC. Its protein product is CASIPSWDGNYEQYF.

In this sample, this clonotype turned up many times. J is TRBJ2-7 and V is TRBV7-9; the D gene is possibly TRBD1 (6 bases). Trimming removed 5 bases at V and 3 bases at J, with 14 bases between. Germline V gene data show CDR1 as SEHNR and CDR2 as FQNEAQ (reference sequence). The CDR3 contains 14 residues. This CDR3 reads CASSTGLGSYEQYF. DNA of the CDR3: TGTGCCAGCAGCACAGGGTTAGGGAGCTACGAGCAGTACTTC.

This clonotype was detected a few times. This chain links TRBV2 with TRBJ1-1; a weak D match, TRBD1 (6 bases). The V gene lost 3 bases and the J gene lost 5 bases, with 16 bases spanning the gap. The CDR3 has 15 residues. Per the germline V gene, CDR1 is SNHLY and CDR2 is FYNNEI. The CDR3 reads CASSEGDTSSTEAFF. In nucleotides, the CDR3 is TGTGCCAGCAGTGAGGGGGACACGTCGAGTACTGAAGCTTTCTTT.

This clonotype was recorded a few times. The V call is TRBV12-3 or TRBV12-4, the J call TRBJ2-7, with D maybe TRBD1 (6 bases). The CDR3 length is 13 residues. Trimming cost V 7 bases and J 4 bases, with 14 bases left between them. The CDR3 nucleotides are TGTGCCAGCACTCAGGGGCCTAGGTACGAGCAGTACTTC. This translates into CASTQGPRYEQYF.

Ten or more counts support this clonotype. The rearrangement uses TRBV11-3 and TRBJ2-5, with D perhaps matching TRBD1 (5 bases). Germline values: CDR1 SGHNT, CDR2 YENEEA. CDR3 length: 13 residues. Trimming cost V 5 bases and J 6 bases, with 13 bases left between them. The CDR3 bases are TGTGCCAGCAGCAAAGACAGTGGGCAGACCCAGTACTTC. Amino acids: CASSKDSGQTQYF.

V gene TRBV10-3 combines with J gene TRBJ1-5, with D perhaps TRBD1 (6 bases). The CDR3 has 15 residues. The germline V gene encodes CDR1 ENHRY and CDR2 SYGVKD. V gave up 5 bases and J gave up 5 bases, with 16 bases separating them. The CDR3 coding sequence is TGTGCCATCAGTTCCAATAGGGGGGGGTATCAGCCCCAGCATTTT. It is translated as CAISSNRGGYQPQHF.

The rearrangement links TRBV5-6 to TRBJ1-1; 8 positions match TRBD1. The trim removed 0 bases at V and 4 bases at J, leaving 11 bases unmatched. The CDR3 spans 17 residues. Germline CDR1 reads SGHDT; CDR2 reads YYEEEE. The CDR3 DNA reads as TGTGCCAGCAGCTTGGCCCGGACAGGGCGGAGGGGCACTGAAGCTTTCTTT. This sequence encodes CASSLARTGRRGTEAFF.

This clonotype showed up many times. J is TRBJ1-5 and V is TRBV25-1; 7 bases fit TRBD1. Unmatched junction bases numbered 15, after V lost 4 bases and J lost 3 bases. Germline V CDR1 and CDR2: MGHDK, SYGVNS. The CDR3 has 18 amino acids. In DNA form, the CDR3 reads TGTGCCAGCAGTGGGCAATACGGTGACAGGGTTCCCAATCAGCCCCAGCATTTT. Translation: CASSGQYGDRVPNQPQHF.

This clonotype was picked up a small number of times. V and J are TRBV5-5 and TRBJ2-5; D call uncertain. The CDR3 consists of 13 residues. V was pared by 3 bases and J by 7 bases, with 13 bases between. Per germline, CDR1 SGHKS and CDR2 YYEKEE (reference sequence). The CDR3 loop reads CASSSRSPGTQYF. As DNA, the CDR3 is TGTGCCAGCAGCTCGCGGTCTCCAGGGACCCAGTACTTC.

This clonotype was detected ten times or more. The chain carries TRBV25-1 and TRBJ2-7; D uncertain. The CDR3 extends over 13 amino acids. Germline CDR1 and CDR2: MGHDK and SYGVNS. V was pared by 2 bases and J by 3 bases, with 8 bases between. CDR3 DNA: TGTGCCAGCAGTGAAGCTCCTTACTACGAGCAGTACTTC. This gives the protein CASSEAPYYEQYF.

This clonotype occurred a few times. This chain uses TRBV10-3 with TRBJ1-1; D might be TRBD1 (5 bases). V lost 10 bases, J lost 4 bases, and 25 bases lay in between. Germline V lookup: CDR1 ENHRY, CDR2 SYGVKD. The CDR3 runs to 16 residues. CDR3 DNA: TGTGCCAGCAGCTACAGGTTAAAGATTATTGGCACTGAAGCTTTCTTT. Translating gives CASSYRLKIIGTEAFF.

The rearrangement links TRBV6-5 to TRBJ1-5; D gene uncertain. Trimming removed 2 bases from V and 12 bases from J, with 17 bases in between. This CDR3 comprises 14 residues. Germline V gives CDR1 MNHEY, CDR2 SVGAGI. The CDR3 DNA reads TGTGCCAGCAGTTACGTACGGAATGAAGGGAGCCAGCATTTT. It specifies CASSYVRNEGSQHF.

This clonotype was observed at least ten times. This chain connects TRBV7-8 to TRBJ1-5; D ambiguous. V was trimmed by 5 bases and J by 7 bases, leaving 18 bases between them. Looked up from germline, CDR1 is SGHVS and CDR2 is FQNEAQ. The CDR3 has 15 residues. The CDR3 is CASSNLRLTGQPQHF. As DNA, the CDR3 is TGTGCCAGCAGCAACCTTCGACTGACTGGCCAGCCCCAGCATTTT.